The TCR beta chain described here comes from a study of tumor T cells in aggressive B-cell lymphoma. V dropped 3 bases and J dropped 6 bases, with 12 bases sitting between them. Germline V CDR1 and CDR2: LGHNA, YSLEER. There are 14 residues in the CDR3. The protocol was immunoSEQ multiplex PCR, while the TCRdb copy is restricted to in-frame clones and leaves out a portion. The table includes about 7,600 clones, 82% detected once. This clonotype was sampled from an adult with diffuse large B cell lymphoma. Sequenced: tumor tissue. The V call is TRBV4-3, the J call TRBJ1-5; D is ambiguous. CDR3 sequence reads: CASSQFQRGQPQHF. The CDR3 DNA reads TGCGCCAGCAGCCAGTTTCAGCGCGGTCAGCCCCAGCATTTT.